This T cell receptor beta chain was documented in a study of OX40 agonist ivuxolimab in advanced cancers. Only in-frame clones appear in the TCRdb table, and some are missing; sequencing was by immunoSEQ multiplex PCR. Of 30,000 to 40,000 clones listed, 65% to 85% were seen once; the top ten hold 23%. V was pared by 1 base and J by 6 bases, with 0 bases of the junction left unmatched. Germline V gene data show CDR1 as SGHDT and CDR2 as YYEEEE. CDR3 size: 14 residues. V is TRBV5-6 and J is TRBJ2-2, with TRBD2 matching over 10 bases. This clonotype was obtained from an adult with an advanced solid tumor such as melanoma, head and neck, liver or kidney cancer. This specimen was CD4+ or CD8+ T cells sorted from blood, taken in a trial of the OX40 agonist ivuxolimab. CDR3 loop: CASSLSGGAGELFF. Written as DNA, the CDR3 is TGTGCCAGCAGCTTGAGCGGGGGGGCCGGGGAGCTGTTTTTT.